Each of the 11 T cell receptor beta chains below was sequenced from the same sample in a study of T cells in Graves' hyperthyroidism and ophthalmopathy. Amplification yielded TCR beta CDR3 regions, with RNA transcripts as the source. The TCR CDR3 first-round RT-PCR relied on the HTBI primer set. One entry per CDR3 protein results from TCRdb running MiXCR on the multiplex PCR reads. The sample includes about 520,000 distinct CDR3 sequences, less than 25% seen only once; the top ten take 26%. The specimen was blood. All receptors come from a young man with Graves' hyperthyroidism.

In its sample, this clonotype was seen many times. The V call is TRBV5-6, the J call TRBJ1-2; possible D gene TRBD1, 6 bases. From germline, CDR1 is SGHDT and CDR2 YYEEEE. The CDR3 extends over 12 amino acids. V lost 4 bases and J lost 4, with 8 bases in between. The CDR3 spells CASSEGVYGYTF. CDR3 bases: TGTGCCAGCAGCGAGGGGGTCTATGGCTACACCTTC.

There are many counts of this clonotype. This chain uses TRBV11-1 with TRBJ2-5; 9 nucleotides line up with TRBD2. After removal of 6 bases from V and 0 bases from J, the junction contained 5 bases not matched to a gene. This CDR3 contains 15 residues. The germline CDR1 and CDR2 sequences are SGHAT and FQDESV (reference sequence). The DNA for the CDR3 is TGTGCCAGCAGTGCCCAGCGGGGGGACCAAGAGACCCAGTACTTC. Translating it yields CASSAQRGDQETQYF.

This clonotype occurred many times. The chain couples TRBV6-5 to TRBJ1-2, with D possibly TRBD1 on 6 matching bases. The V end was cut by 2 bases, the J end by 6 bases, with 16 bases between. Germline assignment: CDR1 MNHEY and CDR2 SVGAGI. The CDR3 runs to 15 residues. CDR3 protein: CASSYPLSGEDGYTF. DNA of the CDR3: TGTGCCAGCAGTTACCCCTTATCAGGGGAGGATGGCTACACCTTC.

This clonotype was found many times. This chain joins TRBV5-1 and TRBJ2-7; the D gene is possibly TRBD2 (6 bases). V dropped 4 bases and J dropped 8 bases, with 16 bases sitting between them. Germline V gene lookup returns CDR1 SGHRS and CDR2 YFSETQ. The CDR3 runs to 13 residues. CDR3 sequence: CASSLVAGPKQYF. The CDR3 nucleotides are TGCGCCAGCAGCCTAGTTGCGGGGCCGAAGCAGTACTTC.

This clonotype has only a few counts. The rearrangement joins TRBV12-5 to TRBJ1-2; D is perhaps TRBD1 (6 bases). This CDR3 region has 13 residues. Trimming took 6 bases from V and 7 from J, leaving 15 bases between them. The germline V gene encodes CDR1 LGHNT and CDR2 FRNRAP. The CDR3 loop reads CASGFGGRLGYTF. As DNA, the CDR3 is TGTGCTAGTGGGTTCGGGGGGCGACTTGGCTACACCTTC.

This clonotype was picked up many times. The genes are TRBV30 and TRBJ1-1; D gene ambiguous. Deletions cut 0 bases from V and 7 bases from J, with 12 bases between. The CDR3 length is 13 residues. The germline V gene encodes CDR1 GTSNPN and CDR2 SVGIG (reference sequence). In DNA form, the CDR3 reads TGTGCCTGGAGTGTACGCAGGTCCAGTGAAGCTTTCTTT. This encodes CAWSVRRSSEAFF.

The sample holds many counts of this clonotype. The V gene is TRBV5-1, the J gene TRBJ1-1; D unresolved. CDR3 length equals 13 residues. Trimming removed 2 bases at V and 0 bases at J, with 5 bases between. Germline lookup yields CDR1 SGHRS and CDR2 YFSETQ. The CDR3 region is CASSFEMNTEAFF. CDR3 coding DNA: TGCGCCAGCAGCTTTGAGATGAACACTGAAGCTTTCTTT.

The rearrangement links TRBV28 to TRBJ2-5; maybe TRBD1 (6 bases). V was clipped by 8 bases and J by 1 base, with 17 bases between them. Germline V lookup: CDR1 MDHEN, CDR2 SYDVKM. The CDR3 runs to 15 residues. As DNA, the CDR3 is TGTGCCAGCTGGGGAGTGTTGGACAGCCAAGAGACCCAGTACTTC. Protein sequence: CASWGVLDSQETQYF. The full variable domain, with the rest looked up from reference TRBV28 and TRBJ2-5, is DVKVTQSSRYLVKRTGEKVFLECVQDMDHENMFWYRQDPGLGLRLIYFSYDVKMKEKGDIPEGYSVSREKKERFSLILESASTNQTSMYLCASWGVLDSQETQYFGPGTRLLVL.

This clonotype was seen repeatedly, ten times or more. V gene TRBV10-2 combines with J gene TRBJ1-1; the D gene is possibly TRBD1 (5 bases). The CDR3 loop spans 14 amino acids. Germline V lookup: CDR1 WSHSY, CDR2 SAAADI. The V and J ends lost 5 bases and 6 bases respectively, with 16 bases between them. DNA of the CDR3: TGCGCCAGCAGTAGTCTCATGGGGGTAGCTGAAGCTTTCTTT. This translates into CASSSLMGVAEAFF.

The CDR3 sequence is CASSYSGAGTEAFF. In DNA form, the CDR3 reads TGTGCCAGCAGTTACTCAGGGGCCGGCACTGAAGCTTTCTTT. The chain couples TRBV6-5 to TRBJ1-1; D is perhaps TRBD1 (5 bases). CDR3 length equals 14 residues. The V gene lost 0 bases and the J gene lost 4 bases, with 9 bases spanning the gap. Germline V gives CDR1 MNHEY, CDR2 SVGAGI.

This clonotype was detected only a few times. The CDR3 region is CASSFRSGNYEQYF. For the CDR3, the DNA is TGTGCCAGCAGCTTTCGATCCGGGAACTACGAGCAGTACTTC. The genes are TRBV13 and TRBJ2-7; D perhaps matches TRBD2 (5 bases). This CDR3 spans 14 amino acids. V lost 3 bases and J 3 bases, leaving 12 bases between the germline ends. CDR1 and CDR2 from the germline V gene are PRHDT and FYEKMQ (reference sequence).